The next 24 T cell receptor beta chains were all read from a single sample in a study of blood T cell repertoires in COVID-19 (dated by TCRdb to 2018 to 2020). The library was made by the immunoSEQ multiplex PCR assay. Imported from immuneACCESS, the table was reduced by TCRdb to in-frame sequences with V and J called. These copies leave out some clones; in studies compared against another copy, an unresolved V gene accounts for under half, and the cause of the remainder is not known. The sample table records approximately 150,000 clones; 87% of these occur just once. The ten largest clones represent about 5% of the sample. Sequenced: peripheral blood. The origin of the receptors is a human donor in a cohort sampled during active COVID-19.

This clone has a handful of counts. The chain joins TRBV15 to TRBJ2-7, with 9 bases identical to TRBD2. Germline assignment: CDR1 LNHNV and CDR2 YYDKDF (reference sequence). The V gene end was trimmed by 0 bases and the J gene end by 2 bases; junction bases not matched to a gene: 11. The CDR3 extends over 18 amino acids. The CDR3 bases are TGTGCCACCAGCAGAGATCGGCGGGAGGGGGCGAAAGCCTACGAGCAGTACTTC. This codes for CATSRDRREGAKAYEQYF.

This rearrangement joins TRBV20-1 to TRBJ1-4; 7 nucleotides agree with TRBD1. CDR1 is DFQATT, CDR2 SNEGSKA, per germline (reference sequence). This CDR3 is 14 amino acids long. J lost 2 bases, V lost 3 bases, and 3 bases had no gene match. The chain's CDR3 is CSASEGATNEKLFF. CDR3 bases: TGCAGTGCTAGTGAGGGGGCTACTAATGAAAAACTGTTTTTT.

This rearrangement joins TRBV28 to TRBJ1-5; 8 bases match TRBD1. V gave up 3 bases and J gave up 0 bases; unmatched junction bases: 13. CDR1 is MDHEN and CDR2 is SYDVKM in the germline V gene. This CDR3 is built from 19 residues. The CDR3 region is CASSLRSGTGQYSNQPQHF. In DNA, the CDR3 is TGTGCCAGCAGTTTGCGATCCGGGACAGGCCAGTATAGCAATCAGCCCCAGCATTTT.

The V call is TRBV12-5, the J call TRBJ1-2; 8 nucleotides align to TRBD1. Per germline, CDR1 LGHNT and CDR2 FRNRAP. CDR3 length: 14 amino acids. V dropped 6 bases and J dropped 4; count of bases not matched to a gene: 7. In nucleotides, the CDR3 is TGTGCTAGTGGCCCCGGACAGGGATTCTATGGCTACACCTTC. Translation gives CASGPGQGFYGYTF.

The V gene is TRBV30, the J gene TRBJ1-6; TRBD1 matches 8 bases. The germline CDR1 and CDR2 sequences are GTSNPN and SVGIG (reference sequence). The CDR3 sequence is 15 residues long. With 3 bases clipped from V and 8 bases from J, the junction kept 9 bases outside the gene matches. The CDR3 is CAWSDRTGWYSPLHF. The DNA of the CDR3 is TGTGCCTGGAGCGATCGGACAGGGTGGTATTCACCCCTCCACTTT.

The chain carries TRBV6-5 and TRBJ1-1; 8 bases fit TRBD1. CDR3 size: 13 residues. Germline V gene sequence: CDR1 MNHEY, CDR2 SVGAGI. J gave up 8 bases and V 8 bases, and 10 bases lay outside the gene matches. The CDR3 DNA is TGTGCCAGCGGGCCGACAGGGGCCCCAGAAGCTTTCTTT. It translates to CASGPTGAPEAFF.

The chain couples TRBV9 to TRBJ1-2; weak D call: TRBD1 (5 bases). The V and J ends lost 3 bases and 5 bases respectively, with 14 bases between them. Germline lookup yields CDR1 SGDLS and CDR2 YYNGEE. This CDR3 contains 14 residues. The CDR3 nucleotides read TGTGCCAGCAGCGCAAGCCGCGACAGATATGGCTACACCTTC. Translation: CASSASRDRYGYTF. The full variable domain, in which reference TRBV9 and TRBJ1-2 provide the parts outside the CDR3, is DSGVTQTPKHLITATGQRVTLRCSPRSGDLSVYWYQQSLDQGLQFLIQYYNGEERAKGNILERFSAQQFPDLHSELNLSSLELGDSALYFCASSASRDRYGYTFGSGTRLTVV.

The chain joins TRBV3-1 (or the pseudogene TRBV3-2) to TRBJ2-5; a possible D gene is TRBD1 (6 bases). With 4 bases removed from V and 3 bases from J, the gap between germline ends came to 18 bases. The CDR3 totals 16 residues. Germline CDR1 and CDR2: LGHDT and YNNKEL (reference sequence). The CDR3 DNA reads TGTGCCAGCAGCCGACCTCAGGGACAACCCGAAGAGACCCAGTACTTC. Its translation: CASSRPQGQPEETQYF.

The CDR3: CASSQEGTGEGSGYTF. The CDR3 DNA is TGTGCCAGCAGCCAAGAGGGGACAGGGGAAGGCAGTGGCTACACCTTC. The V call is TRBV3-1 (or the pseudogene TRBV3-2), the J call TRBJ1-2; the match to TRBD1 covers 10 bases. Germline V lookup: CDR1 LGHDT, CDR2 YNNKEL (reference sequence). This CDR3 has 16 residues. The J segment lost 7 bases and the V segment lost 0 bases, leaving 8 bases of the junction unmatched.

The genes are TRBV20-1 and TRBJ1-1; 7 nucleotides line up with TRBD1. CDR3 length: 11 amino acids. Trimming removed 5 bases from V and 8 bases from J; junction bases left unmatched: 5. CDR1 and CDR2 from the germline V gene are DFQATT and SNEGSKA (reference sequence). The CDR3, as DNA: TGCAGTGCTTACAGGGGAATCGAAGCTTTCTTT. Translated: CSAYRGIEAFF.

J is TRBJ1-2 and V is TRBV5-1; the D gene is possibly TRBD1 (5 bases). CDR3 size: 14 residues. V was clipped by 1 base and J by 0 bases, with 7 bases between them. From germline, CDR1 is SGHRS and CDR2 YFSETQ. CDR3: CASSLTGANYGYTF. CDR3 sequence (DNA): TGCGCCAGCAGCTTGACAGGTGCTAACTATGGCTACACCTTC.

The chain has TRBV30 and TRBJ1-5; D unresolved. The germline CDR1 and CDR2 sequences are GTSNPN and SVGIG (reference sequence). V lost 4 bases to trimming and J lost 3 bases, with 7 bases between them. The CDR3 is made up of 12 amino acids. The CDR3 sequence: CAWNHINQPQHF. Here the CDR3 DNA reads TGTGCCTGGAATCACATCAATCAGCCCCAGCATTTT.

The chain combines TRBV5-6 with TRBJ2-7; D unclear. Trimming took 3 bases from V and 0 from J, leaving 4 bases between them. The CDR3 is made up of 12 amino acids. The V gene's germline CDR1 is SGHDT and CDR2 YYEEEE. CDR3 bases: TGTGCCAGCAGCTCAGACTCCTACGAGCAGTACTTC. Protein: CASSSDSYEQYF.

The chain links TRBV7-2 to TRBJ1-3, with 7 nucleotides matching TRBD1. Germline V gene sequence: CDR1 SGHTA, CDR2 FQGNSA. The CDR3 spans 14 residues. V shed 5 bases, J shed 4 bases, and the junction held 5 bases outside the gene matches. The CDR3 protein is CASSDGTVGNTIYF. CDR3 bases: TGTGCCAGCAGCGACGGGACAGTCGGAAACACCATATATTTT.

There are a few counts of this clone. Other nucleotide sequences from this sample produce the same CDR3. The CDR3 here is CASSEQGLGAYEQYF. DNA for the CDR3: TGTGCCAGCAGTGAACAGGGGCTGGGGGCCTACGAGCAGTACTTC. This chain links TRBV6-1 with TRBJ2-7; D may be TRBD1 (6 bases). The CDR3 runs 15 residues. Germline values: CDR1 MNHNS, CDR2 SASEGT. V lost 2 bases, J lost 2 bases, and 13 bases lay in between.

This chain connects TRBV27 to TRBJ2-7; 10 positions match TRBD2. The CDR3 covers 16 residues. The V gene's germline CDR1 is MNHEY and CDR2 SMNVEV (reference sequence). J gave up 6 bases and V 6 bases, and 14 bases lay outside the gene matches. The DNA for the CDR3 is TGTGCCAGCAGCCATGATAGCGGGGGGAGTTTTGGCGAGCAGTACTTC. Amino acid sequence: CASSHDSGGSFGEQYF.

The chain combines TRBV5-1 with TRBJ2-7; 8 bases align to TRBD2. The V and J ends lost 1 base and 4 bases, in that order; junction bases with no gene match: 4. The CDR3 consists of 14 residues. Germline CDR1 is SGHRS and CDR2 is YFSETQ. The CDR3 DNA reads TGCGCCAGCAGCTTGACTAGCGGCGGTTACGAGCAGTACTTC. It codes for CASSLTSGGYEQYF.

This rearrangement joins TRBV27 to TRBJ1-1; 7 bases agree with TRBD1. The V segment lost 5 bases and the J segment 2 bases; nucleotides outside the gene matches: 8. The CDR3 has 15 amino acids. Germline CDR1 is MNHEY and CDR2 is SMNVEV (reference sequence). Written as DNA, the CDR3 is TGTGCCAGCAGTCCCGCCGGGACAGTTAACACTGAAGCTTTCTTT. Translating it yields CASSPAGTVNTEAFF.

The chain couples TRBV5-1 to TRBJ1-6, with TRBD1 matching 7 bases. Germline CDR1 and CDR2: SGHRS and YFSETQ. The CDR3 runs to 18 residues. V trimming: 0 bases; J trimming: 7 bases; junction bases outside the gene matches: 13. The DNA for the CDR3 is TGCGCCAGCAGCTTGGGGGACAGTTTTGTTTACCCCAATTCACCCCTCCACTTT. It codes for CASSLGDSFVYPNSPLHF.

This sequence joins TRBV18 and TRBJ1-2, with 10 nucleotides matching TRBD1. This CDR3 has 17 residues. The V segment lost 8 bases and the J segment 0 bases; nucleotides outside the gene matches: 12. Germline CDR1 is KGHSH and CDR2 is LQKENI. The CDR3 sequence: CASRPNLTGGSNYGYTF. The CDR3 DNA sequence: TGTGCCAGCCGACCAAACCTGACAGGGGGCTCTAACTATGGCTACACCTTC.

This clone appeared a few times. The chain links TRBV14 to TRBJ2-1, with 9 positions matching TRBD2. V was clipped by 4 bases and J by 15 bases; unmatched bases: 10. This CDR3 is built from 13 residues. CDR1 is SGHDN, CDR2 FVKESK, per germline. The CDR3 coding sequence is TGTGCCAGCAGCCGGCGACTAGCGGAACCTGTGTTCTTC. Translation: CASSRRLAEPVFF.

V and J are TRBV5-1 and TRBJ2-7; 9 nucleotides line up with TRBD1. V shed 4 bases and J 5 bases; nucleotides not matched to a gene: 13. The CDR3 contains 16 residues. Germline V lookup: CDR1 SGHRS, CDR2 YFSETQ. CDR3 loop: CASSPIRGQGEDEQYF. The CDR3 region has the DNA TGCGCCAGCAGCCCAATTAGGGGACAGGGCGAGGACGAGCAGTACTTC. Using reference TRBV5-1 and TRBJ2-7 for the parts outside the CDR3, the full variable domain is KAGVTQTPRYLIKTRGQQVTLSCSPISGHRSVSWYQQTPGQGLQFLFEYFSETQRNKGNFPGRFSGRQFSNSRSEMNVSTLELGDSALYLCASSPIRGQGEDEQYFGPGTRLTVT.

This chain connects TRBV5-5 to TRBJ1-2; 9 bases are shared with TRBD1. The CDR3 sequence is 16 residues long. V lost 7 bases to trimming and J lost 6 bases; unmatched junction nucleotides: 16. CDR1 is SGHKS, CDR2 YYEKEE, per germline (reference sequence). CDR3 DNA: TGTGCCAGCTGCCCCACCGGGACAGGGCTTGCCGATGGCTACACCTTC. The encoded protein is CASCPTGTGLADGYTF.

V is TRBV5-6 and J is TRBJ1-2, with D maybe TRBD1 (5 bases). The ends were cut back, 3 bases at V and 4 bases at J, with 7 bases in the middle. Germline loops: CDR1 SGHDT, CDR2 YYEEEE. CDR3 length equals 12 residues. The CDR3 spells CASSSDSYGYTF. CDR3 in DNA: TGTGCCAGCAGCTCAGACAGCTATGGCTACACCTTC.